This T cell receptor (beta chain) was captured by sequencing in a study of T cell responses to AZD1222 COVID-19 vaccine. The protocol was immunoSEQ multiplex PCR, while the TCRdb copy is restricted to in-frame clones and leaves out a portion. The sample holds about 100,000 clones, approximately 86% seen once. General observations from the study: Baseline serology detected seropositivity in only six or seven AZD1222 recipients. Repertoires in all cases were sampled only once the peak T cell response had passed. Donor demographics were predominantly white British with a female majority; clonal diversity may be underestimated. Two AZD1222 doses significantly raised spike-specific TCR breadth and depth over controls.

V was pared by 1 base and J by 5 bases, with 7 bases of the junction left unmatched. The V gene's germline CDR1 is SGHNT and CDR2 YYREEE (reference sequence). The CDR3 loop spans 15 amino acids. About this clone itself: Its specificity is not known.

This receptor was obtained from an adult in good health. The chain combines TRBV5-4 with TRBJ2-3; 7 bases fit TRBD2. The sample was peripheral blood, taken on day 0 of AZD1222 vaccination. The CDR3 loop reads CASSLSSGWRDTQYF. The CDR3 coding sequence is TGTGCCAGCAGCTTGTCTAGCGGCTGGAGAGATACGCAGTATTTT.